Below, 32 T cell receptor beta chains from the same sample are listed, as sequenced in a study of blood T cell repertoires in COVID-19. Measured with immunoSEQ multiplex PCR; TCRdb has only the in-frame clones, and not every one. There are approximately 220,000 clones in the sample; around 90% occur only once, and roughly 16% lies in the top ten. The sample taken for sequencing was PBMCs or T cells enriched from blood (not recorded which). All receptors come from a man aged 25 to 40 who had been exposed to COVID-19.

To note about this clone: Relative to the germline gene, one junction end is altered; a read error may explain this. The chain links TRBV7-2 to TRBJ1-4; D is unclear. Germline V gives CDR1 SGHTA, CDR2 FQGNSA. The CDR3 is 14 residues long. CDR3 coding DNA: TGTGCCAGCAGCGTAGCTGATGGGCTAGAAAAACTGTTTTTT. Translation: CASSVADGLEKLFF.

This rearrangement joins TRBV7-2 to TRBJ2-3; 12 nucleotides line up with TRBD1. Trimming took 5 bases from V and 5 from J; bases not matched to a gene: 5. The CDR3 is 15 residues long. CDR1 and CDR2 (germline): SGHTA, FQGNSA. The CDR3 loop reads CASSAGQGALDTQYF. DNA of the CDR3: TGTGCCAGCAGCGCGGGACAGGGGGCGTTAGATACGCAGTATTTT.

This rearrangement joins TRBV5-5 to TRBJ1-5; D may be TRBD1 (5 bases). V lost 1 base, J lost 5 bases, and 10 bases lay in between. Germline lookup yields CDR1 SGHKS and CDR2 YYEKEE (reference sequence). CDR3 length: 14 residues. CDR3 protein: CASSLTRGDQPQHF. The CDR3 coding sequence is TGTGCCAGCAGCTTGACAAGGGGCGATCAGCCCCAGCATTTT.

This chain uses TRBV5-1 with TRBJ2-3; possible D gene TRBD2, 6 bases. V dropped 9 bases and J dropped 0 bases, with 11 bases sitting between them. The CDR3 is 13 amino acids. Germline V gene sequence: CDR1 SGHRS, CDR2 YFSETQ. The CDR3 protein is CATQGGSTDTQYF. The CDR3 DNA sequence: TGCGCCACCCAGGGAGGTAGCACAGATACGCAGTATTTT.

J is TRBJ2-1 and V is TRBV15; TRBD1 matches 11 bases. Trimming removed 5 bases from V and 1 base from J; junction bases left unmatched: 16. The CDR3 has 20 amino acids. Germline assignment: CDR1 LNHNV and CDR2 YYDKDF (reference sequence). In DNA form, the CDR3 reads TGTGCCACCAGCGCAGCCGTTGGTAGGGGGACAGGGGGTTCCTACAATGAGCAGTTCTTC. Its protein product is CATSAAVGRGTGGSYNEQFF.

The rearrangement links TRBV13 to TRBJ2-1; tentatively, D is TRBD2 (6 bases). Germline V gene lookup returns CDR1 PRHDT and CDR2 FYEKMQ (reference sequence). The CDR3 spans 13 residues. V was cut by 2 bases and J by 10 bases, with 12 bases left in between. The DNA for the CDR3 is TGTGCCAGCAGCTTAAGTCCTGGGGGGGAGCAGTTCTTC. This gives the protein CASSLSPGGEQFF.

This rearrangement joins TRBV13 to TRBJ2-7, with D perhaps matching TRBD1 (6 bases). Trimming took 5 bases from V and 7 from J, leaving 21 bases between them. CDR1 PRHDT and CDR2 FYEKMQ come from the germline V gene (reference sequence). This CDR3 has 15 residues. The CDR3 sequence is CASSAIPTSGEEQYF. CDR3 bases: TGTGCCAGCAGCGCCATCCCGACGTCAGGGGAAGAGCAGTACTTC.

This clone was observed once. The rearrangement joins TRBV19 to TRBJ2-7; 8 bases line up with TRBD2. CDR1 and CDR2 from the germline V gene are LNHDA and SQIVND (reference sequence). The ends lost 3 bases at V and 4 bases at J; junction bases unmatched: 5. The CDR3 has 14 amino acids. This CDR3 is CASSMIAGNYEQYF. Here the CDR3 DNA reads TGTGCCAGTAGTATGATAGCGGGGAATTACGAGCAGTACTTC.

The chain joins TRBV5-1 to TRBJ1-4; D possibly corresponds to TRBD1 (6 bases). CDR1 and CDR2 from the germline V gene are SGHRS and YFSETQ. V lost 7 bases and J 5 bases, leaving 21 bases between the germline ends. The CDR3 extends over 16 amino acids. The CDR3 nucleotides are TGCGCCAGCTCCCTGGGGGGGGCCGTAATCAATGAAAAACTGTTTTTT. Its translation is CASSLGGAVINEKLFF.

The chain is built from TRBV18 and TRBJ2-2; D is ambiguous. The V end was cut by 5 bases, the J end by 6 bases, with 4 bases between. Germline V lookup: CDR1 KGHSH, CDR2 LQKENI. The CDR3 is 11 amino acids. DNA for the CDR3: TGTGCCAGCTCAGGGCCCGGGGAGCTGTTTTTT. As protein: CASSGPGELFF.

V usage is TRBV5-1 and J usage is TRBJ2-5; 8 positions agree with TRBD2. The CDR3 covers 15 residues. V lost 5 bases to trimming and J lost 3 bases; unmatched junction nucleotides: 9. CDR1 SGHRS and CDR2 YFSETQ come from the germline V gene. This chain's CDR3 is CASSRLGGDEETQYF. CDR3 in DNA: TGCGCCAGCAGTCGACTCGGGGGGGACGAAGAGACCCAGTACTTC.

The rearrangement links TRBV21-1 to TRBJ1-1; TRBD1, the table's D call, lacks a check against the DNA. TRBV21-1 is annotated as a pseudogene. This CDR3 region has 18 residues. Here the CDR3 reads CASSKRNRGKEVSTEAFF. The CDR3 DNA is TGTGCCAGCAGCAAACGTAACAGGGGGAAGGAGGTCAGCACTGAAGCTTTCTTT.

This chain links TRBV2 with TRBJ1-5; D is undetermined. Germline V gene data show CDR1 as SNHLY and CDR2 as FYNNEI. The V end was cut by 6 bases, the J end by 4 bases, with 7 bases between. This CDR3 has 12 amino acids. The CDR3 loop is CASSHWNQPQHF. In DNA, the CDR3 is TGTGCCAGCAGCCACTGGAATCAGCCCCAGCATTTT.

The chain is built from TRBV4-1 and TRBJ1-4, with D hard to call. The CDR3 is 14 residues long. Deletions cut 4 bases from V and 0 bases from J, with 6 bases between. Germline lookup yields CDR1 MGHRA and CDR2 YSYEKL. CDR3 bases: TGCGCCAGCAGCCTCCATGCAACTAATGAAAAACTGTTTTTT. Translation gives CASSLHATNEKLFF.

This CDR3 is CASSYRGGTYEQYF. CDR3 DNA: TGTGCCAGCAGTTACCGAGGGGGCACCTACGAGCAGTACTTC. This chain joins TRBV27 and TRBJ2-7; 7 nucleotides align to TRBD1. After removal of 4 bases from V and 2 bases from J, the junction contained 5 bases not matched to a gene. Per the germline V gene, CDR1 is MNHEY and CDR2 is SMNVEV (reference sequence). The CDR3 is made up of 14 amino acids.

The V and J genes are TRBV6-1 and TRBJ1-5; 8 nucleotides match TRBD1. The length of the CDR3 is 15 residues. Per the germline V gene, CDR1 is MNHNS and CDR2 is SASEGT. Germline trimming cut 3 bases from V and 8 bases from J; bases unmatched to any gene: 9. For the CDR3, the DNA is TGTGCCAGCAGTGATTCGGCAGGGGGCACGGAGCCCCAGCATTTT. This codes for CASSDSAGGTEPQHF.

This chain uses TRBV6-2 or TRBV6-3 with TRBJ2-5, with 8 bases fitting TRBD2. The V and J ends lost 2 bases and 4 bases, in that order; junction bases with no gene match: 3. The length of the CDR3 is 14 residues. CDR1 and CDR2 from the germline V gene are MNHEY and SVGEGT. CDR3 DNA sequence: TGTGCCAGCAGTTACCCCCGGGAGGGAGAGACCCAGTACTTC. Protein: CASSYPREGETQYF.

The chain joins TRBV27 to TRBJ2-2; a weak D match, TRBD2 (7 bases). Trimming removed 1 base at V and 3 bases at J, with 15 bases between. Germline values: CDR1 MNHEY, CDR2 SMNVEV (reference sequence). This CDR3 is 17 amino acids long. CDR3 amino acids: CASSLYPGGQYTGELFF. As DNA, the CDR3 is TGTGCCAGCAGTTTATATCCCGGGGGGCAGTACACCGGGGAGCTGTTTTTT.

V is TRBV7-2 and J is TRBJ2-3, with D perhaps matching TRBD2 (6 bases). Germline CDR1 is SGHTA and CDR2 is FQGNSA. CDR3 length: 16 residues. V lost 4 bases and J 1 base, leaving 15 bases between the germline ends. CDR3 in DNA: TGTGCCAGCAGCTCGCCTTCGATAGCGGGCACAGATACGCAGTATTTT. This sequence encodes CASSSPSIAGTDTQYF.

The chain recombines TRBV3-1 (or the pseudogene TRBV3-2) with TRBJ1-4, with a tentative D call TRBD1 (5 bases). Trimming took off 4 bases at V and 4 bases at J, with 13 bases between the two ends. Germline CDR1 is LGHDT and CDR2 is YNNKEL (reference sequence). CDR3 length equals 15 residues. The CDR3 bases are TGTGCCAGCAGCCCACCTGGGGGGGATAATGAAAAACTGTTTTTT. It translates to CASSPPGGDNEKLFF.

The V and J genes are TRBV30 and TRBJ2-2, with 7 bases fitting TRBD2. Germline CDR1 reads GTSNPN; CDR2 reads SVGIG (reference sequence). V dropped 0 bases and J dropped 7; count of bases not matched to a gene: 5. CDR3 length equals 14 residues. DNA for the CDR3: TGTGCCTGGAGTGTGGTGCGGGGGAACGGGGAGCTGTTTTTT. Translating it yields CAWSVVRGNGELFF.

The rearrangement uses TRBV5-3 and TRBJ2-5; 7 bases map to TRBD2. TRBV5-3 is an ORF for which the function is uncertain. CDR3 length: 17 amino acids. Trimming cost V 3 bases and J 3 bases; bases outside gene matches: 14. CDR3 residues: CARSCPSVEGREETQYF. DNA for the CDR3: TGTGCCAGAAGCTGCCCTAGCGTAGAGGGGAGGGAAGAGACCCAGTACTTC.

The chain recombines TRBV9 with TRBJ1-2; 8 positions agree with TRBD1. Trimming at V came to 4 bases and at J to 12 bases, leaving 14 bases not matched to a gene. CDR3 length: 14 amino acids. The germline V gene encodes CDR1 SGDLS and CDR2 YYNGEE. The CDR3 is CASSSPTPGGLHTF. The CDR3 DNA reads as TGTGCCAGCAGCTCCCCCACTCCAGGGGGCCTTCACACCTTC.

The V call is TRBV15, the J call TRBJ2-3; D gene unclear. The CDR3 contains 17 residues. Germline loops: CDR1 LNHNV, CDR2 YYDKDF (reference sequence). Trimming left V 5 bases short and J 4 bases short, with 22 bases between. The DNA for the CDR3 is TGTGCCACCAGCGGTGTGTTAGCCTTGGTTATCGCAGATACGCAGTATTTT. It translates to CATSGVLALVIADTQYF.

The V gene is TRBV27, the J gene TRBJ1-5, with a possible D match to TRBD1 (6 bases). This CDR3 region has 14 residues. Germline V lookup: CDR1 MNHEY, CDR2 SMNVEV (reference sequence). V was pared by 5 bases and J by 7 bases, with 15 bases between. The CDR3 nucleotides read TGTGCCAGCAGTCAACAGGGATGGCAACAGCCCCAGCATTTT. Translation gives CASSQQGWQQPQHF.

The DNA for the CDR3 is TGTGCCAGCAGTTTACCGGGGCGGGGCACCGGGGAGCTGTTTTTT. Residues: CASSLPGRGTGELFF. The rearrangement uses TRBV27 and TRBJ2-2; possibly TRBD2 for D (6 bases). The CDR3 length is 15 residues. Germline-derived CDR1 and CDR2 are MNHEY and SMNVEV (reference sequence). Trimming shortened V by 2 bases and J by 4 bases, and 11 bases separated the two germline ends.

CDR3: CASSTTRGSSTDTQYF. CDR3 DNA sequence: TGCGCCAGCAGCACCACACGGGGGTCCAGCACAGATACGCAGTATTTT. J is TRBJ2-3 and V is TRBV5-1, with D tentatively TRBD2 (6 bases). CDR3 length: 16 residues. Germline V gene sequence: CDR1 SGHRS, CDR2 YFSETQ. Trimming cost V 4 bases and J 0 bases, with 15 bases left between them.

The chain is built from TRBV4-1 and TRBJ2-7; TRBD2 agrees at 9 bases. In germline, CDR1 is MGHRA, CDR2 YSYEKL. J was trimmed by 0 bases and V by 1 base; bases with no gene match: 4. The CDR3 totals 16 residues. The CDR3 DNA follows: TGCGCCAGCAGCCAAGGACTAGCGGATAGCTCCTACGAGCAGTACTTC. It translates to CASSQGLADSSYEQYF.

The genes are TRBV4-2 and TRBJ2-5; 12 bases fit TRBD2. CDR3 size: 17 residues. CDR1 LGHNA and CDR2 YNFKEQ come from the germline V gene. V gave up 0 bases and J gave up 4 bases; unmatched junction bases: 6. CDR3 residues: CASSQEIASGGGETQYF. Here the CDR3 DNA reads TGTGCCAGCAGCCAAGAAATCGCTAGCGGGGGGGGAGAGACCCAGTACTTC.

J is TRBJ1-6 and V is TRBV6-1, with D possibly TRBD1 on 5 matching bases. The V and J ends lost 3 bases and 9 bases respectively, with 12 bases between them. Per germline, CDR1 MNHNS and CDR2 SASEGT. The CDR3 contains 14 residues. CDR3 amino acids: CASSEAGSSSPLHF. In DNA form, the CDR3 reads TGTGCCAGCAGTGAGGCAGGGTCGAGTTCACCCCTCCACTTT.

The chain employs TRBV25-1 and TRBJ1-1; D is unclear. Germline V gene sequence: CDR1 MGHDK, CDR2 SYGVNS. Trimming stripped 4 bases from V and 10 bases from J, with 16 bases between. The CDR3 covers 13 residues. CDR3 region: CASSAISPEVAFF. For the CDR3, the DNA is TGTGCCAGCAGTGCCATAAGTCCAGAGGTAGCTTTCTTT. The full variable domain, rest sourced from reference TRBV25-1 and TRBJ1-1, is EADIYQTPRYLVIGTGKKITLECSQTMGHDKMYWYQQDPGMELHLIHYSYGVNSTEKGDLSSESTVSRIRTEHFPLTLESARPSHTSQYLCASSAISPEVAFFGQGTRLTVV.

V is TRBV7-9 and J is TRBJ2-1; 9 nucleotides match TRBD2. V was pared by 2 bases and J by 5 bases, with 10 bases of the junction left unmatched. Germline CDR1 is SEHNR and CDR2 is FQNEAQ (reference sequence). CDR3 length: 17 residues. CDR3 in amino acids: CASSLTALGLANNEQFF. DNA for the CDR3: TGTGCCAGCAGCTTAACCGCCTTGGGACTAGCCAACAATGAGCAGTTCTTC.